What follows describes a single T cell receptor beta chain. The data are from a study of blood T cell repertoires in COVID-19. Trimming shortened V by 3 bases and J by 5 bases, and 10 bases separated the two germline ends. In germline, CDR1 is MGHRA, CDR2 YSYEKL. The CDR3 is 14 residues long. The data were produced by immunoSEQ multiplex PCR, yet TCRdb's version contains in-frame clones alone and is incomplete. The data show about 120,000 clones, less than 85% seen once. The sequenced material came from peripheral blood. The sequence was obtained from a man aged 30-40 years with acute or convalescent COVID-19. The rearrangement uses TRBV4-1 and TRBJ2-2; D gene unclear. This chain's CDR3 is CASSHALGTGELFF. Written as DNA, the CDR3 is TGCGCCAGCAGCCACGCTCTAGGAACCGGGGAGCTGTTTTTT.